This T cell receptor (beta chain) was sequenced for a study of T cell responses to AZD1222 COVID-19 vaccine. The CDR3 extends over 15 amino acids. Trimming took off 0 bases at V and 1 base at J, with 10 bases between the two ends. Germline lookup yields CDR1 SGDLS and CDR2 YYNGEE. Repertoires were generated with immunoSEQ multiplex PCR, while TCRdb's copy carries only in-frame clones and drops some. The table lists about 60,000 clones, roughly 86% of them singletons. Sequencing was performed on peripheral blood, taken on day 0 of AZD1222 vaccination. The rearrangement joins TRBV9 to TRBJ2-5; D might be TRBD2 (6 bases). This TCR derives from an adult in good health. CDR3: CASSVVGEVQETQYF. The CDR3 DNA is TGTGCCAGCAGCGTAGTTGGGGAGGTCCAAGAGACCCAGTACTTC.